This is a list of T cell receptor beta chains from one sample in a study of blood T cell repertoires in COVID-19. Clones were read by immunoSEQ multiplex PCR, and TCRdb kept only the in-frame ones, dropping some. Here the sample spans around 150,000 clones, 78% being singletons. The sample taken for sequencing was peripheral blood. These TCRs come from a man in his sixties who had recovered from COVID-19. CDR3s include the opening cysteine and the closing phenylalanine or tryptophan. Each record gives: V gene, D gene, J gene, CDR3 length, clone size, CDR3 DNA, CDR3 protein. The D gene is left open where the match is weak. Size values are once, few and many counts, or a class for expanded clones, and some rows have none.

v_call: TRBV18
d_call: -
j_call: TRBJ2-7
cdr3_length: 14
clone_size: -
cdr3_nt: TGTGCCAGCTCACCACCGAACAGGGAAAACGAGCAGTACTTC
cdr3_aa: CASSPPNRENEQYF

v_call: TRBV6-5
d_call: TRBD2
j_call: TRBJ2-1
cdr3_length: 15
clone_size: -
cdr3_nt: TGTGCCAGCAGACCACCTAGTAGCGGGAACAATGAGCAGTTCTTC
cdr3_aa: CASRPPSSGNNEQFF

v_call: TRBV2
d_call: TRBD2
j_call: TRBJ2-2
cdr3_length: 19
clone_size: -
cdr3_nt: TGTGCCAGCAGCGGGCAGGGGTATCGGACTAGCGGGAACACCGGGGAGCTGTTTTTT
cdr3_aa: CASSGQGYRTSGNTGELFF

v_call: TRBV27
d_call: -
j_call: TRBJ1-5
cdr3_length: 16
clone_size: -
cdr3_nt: TGTGCCAGCAGCCCCGGGACACCTCGGCGCAATCAGCCCCAGCATTTT
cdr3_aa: CASSPGTPRRNQPQHF

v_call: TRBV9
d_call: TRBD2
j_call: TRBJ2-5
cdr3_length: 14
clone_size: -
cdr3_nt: TGTGCCAGCAGCGTAGTAGCGGGAGAAGAGACCCAGTACTTC
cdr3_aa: CASSVVAGEETQYF

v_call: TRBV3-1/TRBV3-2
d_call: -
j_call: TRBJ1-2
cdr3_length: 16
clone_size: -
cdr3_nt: TGTGCCAGCAGCCTACGGGGGGGGCAGCCCACCTATGGCTACACCTTC
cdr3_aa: CASSLRGGQPTYGYTF

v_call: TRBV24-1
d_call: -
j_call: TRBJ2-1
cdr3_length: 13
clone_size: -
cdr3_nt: TGTGCCACCAGTAGTGGGGCCCACAATGAGCAGTTCTTC
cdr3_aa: CATSSGAHNEQFF

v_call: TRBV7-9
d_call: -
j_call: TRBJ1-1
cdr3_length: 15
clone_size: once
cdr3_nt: TGTGCCAGCAGCAGCGGTCCGGGTTGGAACACTGAAGCTTTCTTT
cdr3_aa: CASSSGPGWNTEAFF

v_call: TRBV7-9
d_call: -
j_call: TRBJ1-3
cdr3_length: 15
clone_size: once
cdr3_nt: TGTGCCAGCAGTAGCGACCGTGACGCGGGAAACACCATATATTTT
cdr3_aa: CASSSDRDAGNTIYF

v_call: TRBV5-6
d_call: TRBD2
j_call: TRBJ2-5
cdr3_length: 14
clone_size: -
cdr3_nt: TGTGCCAGCAGTCTAGCGGGGAACCAAGAGACCCAGTACTTC
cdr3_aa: CASSLAGNQETQYF